Listed below are T cell receptor beta chains from one sample, sequenced in a study of blood T cells in healthy people across ages. MiXCR was run by TCRdb on the 5' RACE reads, yielding one entry per CDR3 protein. Of 700,000 to 900,000 distinct CDR3 sequences listed, roughly 50% are singletons. What was sequenced was blood. The receptors originated from a man older than 75 in good health. Both conserved end residues are part of each CDR3. The D gene is left open where the match is weak. Size values are once, few and many counts, or a class for expanded clones, and some rows have none.

>TRBV5-1|TRBJ1-4|.|.
CASSSGRGEKLFF
TGCGCCAGCAGCTCCGGACGGGGCGAAAAACTGTTTTTT
>TRBV14|TRBJ2-7|.|.
CASSQDPAPIGEQYF
TGTGCCAGCAGCCAAGATCCAGCGCCCATTGGCGAGCAGTACTTC
>TRBV6-5|TRBJ2-5|.|once
CASSYSRGYKQYF
TGTGCCAGCAGTTACTCCCGCGGCTACAAGCAGTACTTC
>TRBV7-2|TRBJ2-3|TRBD1|.
CASSWGQGGVGGGDTQYF
TGTGCCAGCAGTTGGGGACAGGGGGGAGTAGGCGGAGGAGATACGCAGTATTTT
>TRBV7-2|TRBJ1-5|.|.
CASSLDAFNQPQHF
TGTGCCAGCAGCTTAGACGCCTTCAATCAGCCCCAGCATTTT
>TRBV11-2|TRBJ2-1|TRBD2|few
CASSARPAGVGNEQFF
TGTGCCAGCAGCGCGCGTCCAGCGGGAGTAGGCAATGAGCAGTTCTTC
>TRBV29-1|TRBJ2-1|TRBD1|.
CSVDRGRSNEQFF
TGCAGCGTTGACAGGGGGCGCAGCAATGAGCAGTTCTTC
>TRBV20-1|TRBJ1-6|.|.
CSARVQQGPYSPLHF
TGCAGTGCTAGAGTCCAGCAGGGACCCTATTCACCCCTCCACTTT
>TRBV6-5|TRBJ1-4|TRBD1|.
CASRGGPSGGEKLFF
TGTGCCAGCAGAGGGGGCCCGTCCGGGGGGGAAAAACTGTTTTTT
>TRBV18|TRBJ2-3|.|.
CASSPPSRGADTQYF
TGTGCCAGCTCACCACCATCCAGGGGTGCAGATACGCAGTATTTT
>TRBV6-5|TRBJ1-2|.|.
CASSVGGFPYGYTF
TGTGCCAGCAGCGTGGGGGGCTTCCCCTATGGCTACACCTTC
>TRBV9|TRBJ2-7|.|.
CASSVEQRGYEQYF
TGTGCCAGCAGCGTAGAACAGCGCGGCTACGAGCAGTACTTC
>TRBV5-1|TRBJ2-1|TRBD2|few
CASKEAAGGNEQFF
TGCGCCAGCAAAGAGGCAGCGGGAGGCAATGAGCAGTTCTTC
>TRBV20-1|TRBJ2-1|TRBD2|.
CSAGGLASYNEQFF
TGCAGTGCTGGGGGACTAGCGTCCTACAATGAGCAGTTCTTC
>TRBV2|TRBJ2-1|.|.
CAREVGWAKNEQFF
TGTGCCAGAGAGGTCGGGTGGGCTAAAAATGAGCAGTTCTTC
>TRBV5-1|TRBJ2-1|TRBD2|.
CASRVTSGSNEQFF
TGCGCCAGCAGAGTGACTAGCGGGAGCAATGAGCAGTTCTTC
>TRBV4-1|TRBJ1-3|.|few
CASSQVLSGNTIYF
TGCGCCAGCAGCCAAGTGCTCTCTGGAAACACCATATATTTT
>TRBV3-1|TRBJ2-1|TRBD2|.
CASSQDIAGGGDEQFF
TGTGCCAGCAGCCAAGATATAGCGGGAGGCGGCGATGAGCAGTTCTTC
>TRBV11-2|TRBJ2-7|TRBD2|.
CASSLTGTSVSYEQYF
TGTGCCAGCAGCTTGACCGGGACTAGCGTCTCCTACGAGCAGTACTTC
>TRBV7-2|TRBJ2-7|.|.
CASSLASAGGYEQYF
TGTGCCAGCAGCTTAGCGAGCGCCGGGGGCTACGAGCAGTACTTC
>TRBV7-2|TRBJ2-1|TRBD2|.
CASSAHLAANNEQFF
TGTGCCAGCAGCGCCCATCTAGCGGCGAACAATGAGCAGTTCTTC
>TRBV20-1|TRBJ2-7|.|.
CSARSGRTLKEQYF
TGCAGTGCTAGATCTGGGCGGACCCTCAAGGAGCAGTACTTC
>TRBV28|TRBJ1-1|.|.
CASSLTGKTTEAFF
TGTGCCAGCAGTTTAACAGGGAAGACCACTGAAGCTTTCTTT
>TRBV2|TRBJ2-7|.|.
CASRLDGPSYEQYF
TGTGCCAGCAGGTTGGACGGGCCCTCCTACGAGCAGTACTTC
>TRBV5-1|TRBJ2-5|TRBD1|.
CASSLGQGAPVQYF
TGCGCCAGCAGTCTGGGACAGGGGGCCCCAGTGCAGTACTTC
>TRBV20-1|TRBJ2-5|.|.
CSARAATSETQYF
TGCAGTGCTAGGGCTGCAACCTCGGAGACCCAGTACTTC
>TRBV29-1|TRBJ2-5|TRBD1|.
CIAYQQGGETQYF
TGCATCGCCTACCAACAGGGGGGAGAGACCCAGTACTTC
>TRBV25-1|TRBJ2-7|.|.
CAGTALDEQYF
TGTGCCGGCACGGCGCTCGACGAGCAGTACTTC
>TRBV20-1|TRBJ2-1|TRBD2|.
CSARDPRSGSEQFF
TGCAGTGCTAGAGACCCGAGGAGCGGGAGTGAGCAGTTCTTC
>TRBV27|TRBJ2-7|TRBD2|.
CASRRSGGSYEQYF
TGTGCCAGCAGAAGGAGCGGGGGGTCCTACGAGCAGTACTTC
>TRBV3-1|TRBJ1-2|.|.
CASSPLGAGAYYGYTF
TGTGCCAGCAGCCCCTTGGGCGCGGGGGCATACTATGGCTACACCTTC
>TRBV4-2|TRBJ1-5|.|.
CASSRYSSNGFDQPQHF
TGTGCCAGCAGCCGTTATTCGAGTAACGGGTTTGATCAGCCCCAGCATTTT
>TRBV20-1|TRBJ2-1|TRBD1|.
CSASGDSGRDRNEQFF
TGCAGTGCTAGTGGGGACAGCGGACGCGATCGGAATGAGCAGTTCTTC
>TRBV4-2|TRBJ2-1|TRBD2|.
CASSQGAGSGGWRQFF
TGTGCCAGCAGCCAGGGTGCAGGTAGCGGGGGGTGGCGGCAGTTCTTC
>TRBV20-1|TRBJ2-1|TRBD2|.
CSAIPGGETQFF
TGCAGTGCAATACCGGGGGGGGAGACCCAGTTCTTC
>TRBV20-1|TRBJ1-2|TRBD1|once
CSARLQGKRNGCTF
TGCAGTGCTAGATTACAGGGGAAAAGGAATGGCTGCACCTTC
>TRBV20-1|TRBJ2-3|TRBD2|few
CSATKTSGKPGTQYF
TGCAGTGCTACAAAGACTAGCGGGAAACCAGGTACGCAGTATTTT
>TRBV6-5|TRBJ1-1|.|once
CASMPGFGGYTEAFF
TGTGCCAGCATGCCGGGGTTCGGGGGGTACACTGAAGCTTTCTTT